Following are 2 T cell receptor beta chains from one sample sequenced in a study of response to subunit inactivated influenza vaccine. A single record per CDR3 protein comes from TCRdb applying MiXCR to the RT-PCR reads. Among hundreds of thousands of distinct CDR3 sequences listed, about 12% were seen once. Material: PBMCs from blood, obtained on the day of vaccination. Source of these receptors: a man aged 50 to 59 who received an inactivated influenza vaccine.

The table lists this clonotype with a few counts. V is TRBV7-2 and J is TRBJ2-7; D not certain. Per the germline V gene, CDR1 is SGHTA and CDR2 is FQGNSA. There are 20 residues in the CDR3. V shed 0 bases and J shed 3 bases, with 27 bases lying between them. This chain's CDR3 is CASSLAPAVAYSPHIYEQYF. The CDR3 coding sequence is TGTGCCAGCAGCTTAGCGCCGGCCGTAGCCTATTCACCCCACATCTACGAGCAGTACTTC.

This clonotype turned up a few times. V and J are TRBV28 and TRBJ2-1; weak D call: TRBD2 (6 bases). V lost 7 bases and J 2 bases, leaving 15 bases between the germline ends. Germline CDR1 reads MDHEN; CDR2 reads SYDVKM. The CDR3 loop spans 15 amino acids. CDR3 DNA: TGTGCCAGCACTCGTGCGGGAAGACCCTACAATGAGCAGTTCTTC. Protein sequence: CASTRAGRPYNEQFF.